This T cell receptor (beta chain) was identified in a study of patients with pleural tuberculosis. This clonotype occurred a few times. TCRdb analysed the reads with MiXCR anew, one entry per CDR3 protein. The profile covers 29,000 or so distinct CDR3 sequences, with over 15% appearing a single time and 3.5% taken by the ten largest. The CDR3 has 13 residues. Germline V lookup: CDR1 SNHLY, CDR2 FYNNEI. Trimming removed 6 bases from V and 4 bases from J, with 7 bases in between. The genes are TRBV2 and TRBJ2-6, with D uncertain. This TCR was recovered from a human donor with pleural tuberculosis. Material: peripheral blood. CDR3 bases: TGTGCCAGCAGCCCGACCGGGGCCAACGTCCTGACTTTC. Protein product: CASSPTGANVLTF.